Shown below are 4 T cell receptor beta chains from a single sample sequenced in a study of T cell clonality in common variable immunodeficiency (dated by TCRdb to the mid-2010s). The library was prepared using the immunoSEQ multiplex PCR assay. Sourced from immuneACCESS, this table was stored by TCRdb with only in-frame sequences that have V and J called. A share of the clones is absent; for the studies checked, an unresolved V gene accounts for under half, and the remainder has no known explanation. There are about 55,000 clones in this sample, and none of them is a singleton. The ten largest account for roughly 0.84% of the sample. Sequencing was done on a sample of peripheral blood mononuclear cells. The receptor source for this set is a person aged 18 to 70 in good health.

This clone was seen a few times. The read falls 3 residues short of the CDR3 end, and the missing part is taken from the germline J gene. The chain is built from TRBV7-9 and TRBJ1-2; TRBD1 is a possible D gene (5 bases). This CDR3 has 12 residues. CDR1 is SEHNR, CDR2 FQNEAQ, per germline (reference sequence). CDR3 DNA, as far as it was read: TGTGCCTCCCGCGGGGCGCTCTACGAC. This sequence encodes CASRGALYD. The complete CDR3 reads CASRGALYDYTF.

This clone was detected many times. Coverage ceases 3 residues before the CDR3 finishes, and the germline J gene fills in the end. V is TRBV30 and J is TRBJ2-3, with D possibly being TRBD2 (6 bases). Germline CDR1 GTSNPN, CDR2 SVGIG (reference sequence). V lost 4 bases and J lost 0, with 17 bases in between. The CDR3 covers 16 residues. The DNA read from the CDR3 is TGTGCCTGGAACTCTCTTATTGGGACTAGCACAGATACG. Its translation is CAWNSLIGTSTDT. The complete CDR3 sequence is CAWNSLIGTSTDTQYF.

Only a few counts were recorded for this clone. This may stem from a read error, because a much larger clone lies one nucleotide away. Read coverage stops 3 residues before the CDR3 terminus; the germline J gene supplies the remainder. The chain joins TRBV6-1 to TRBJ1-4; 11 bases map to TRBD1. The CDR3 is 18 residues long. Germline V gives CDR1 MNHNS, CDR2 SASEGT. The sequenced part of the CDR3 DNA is TGTGCCAGCAGTGAACCGGGACAGGGGGGCAGTGGGGCCAACGTA. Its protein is CASSEPGQGGSGANV. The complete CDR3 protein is CASSEPGQGGSGANVLFF.

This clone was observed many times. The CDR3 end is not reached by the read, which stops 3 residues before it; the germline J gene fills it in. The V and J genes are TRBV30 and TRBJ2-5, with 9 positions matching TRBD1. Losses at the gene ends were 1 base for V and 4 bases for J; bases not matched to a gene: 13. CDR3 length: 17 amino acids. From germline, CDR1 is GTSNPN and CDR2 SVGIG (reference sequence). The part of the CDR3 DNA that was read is TGTGCCTGGAGTGATAGTACCCGACAGGGGGGGGCAGAGACC. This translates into CAWSDSTRQGGAET. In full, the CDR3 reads CAWSDSTRQGGAETQYF.